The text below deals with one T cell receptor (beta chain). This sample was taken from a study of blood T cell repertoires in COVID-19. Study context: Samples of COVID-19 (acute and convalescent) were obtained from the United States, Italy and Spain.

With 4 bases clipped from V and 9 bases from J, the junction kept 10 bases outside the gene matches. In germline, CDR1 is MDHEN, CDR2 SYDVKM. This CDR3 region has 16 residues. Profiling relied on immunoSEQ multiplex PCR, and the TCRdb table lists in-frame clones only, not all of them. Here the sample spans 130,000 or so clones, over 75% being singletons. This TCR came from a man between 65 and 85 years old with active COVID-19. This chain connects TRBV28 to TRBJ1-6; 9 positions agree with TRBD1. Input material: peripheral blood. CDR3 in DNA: TGTGCCAGCAGTTCACAGGGGGCCAAGGCTACTTCACCCCTCCACTTT. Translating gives CASSSQGAKATSPLHF.